The sequence of this T cell receptor (beta chain) was determined in a study of T cell changes during pregnancy in multiple sclerosis. Germline V gives CDR1 KGHSH, CDR2 LQKENI. This CDR3 spans 13 amino acids. V was trimmed by 6 bases and J by 2 bases, leaving 7 bases between them. Repertoires were generated with immunoSEQ multiplex PCR, while TCRdb's copy carries only in-frame clones and drops some. The sample has 55,000 to 85,000 clones; 85% to 95% are singletons. The table lists this clone with a count of one. The chain carries TRBV18 and TRBJ2-2; D unresolved. The receptor was derived from a female donor with multiple sclerosis, enrolled in a pregnancy study. The sample was CD4+ T cells from peripheral blood mononuclear cells, taken after pregnancy. CDR3 bases: TGTGCCAGCTCGGCCCCAAACACCGGGGAGCTGTTTTTT. Its protein product is CASSAPNTGELFF.